This paragraph reports one T cell receptor (beta chain). Antigen unknown. The junction does not match germline at one end; this may be a read error. This CDR3 comprises 18 residues. Germline V gene sequence: CDR1 LGHDT, CDR2 YNNKEL (reference sequence). This sample was included in a study of EBV T-cell therapy then PD-1 blockade in nasopharyngeal carcinoma. Profiling relied on immunoSEQ multiplex PCR, and the TCRdb table lists in-frame clones only, not all of them. The top ten clones hold roughly 28% of a sample with about 24,000 clones, 84% of them seen once. Treatment described: AdE1-LMPpoly-expanded autologous EBV-specific T-cell therapy followed by anti-PD-1 nivolumab.

Source: CD8+ T cells from blood, taken between days 50 and 65 from a patient whose treatment included autologous EBV-specific T cells and nivolumab. V is TRBV3-1 (or the pseudogene TRBV3-2) and J is TRBJ2-5; 13 nucleotides align to TRBD2. The receptor's source is a man in his forties or fifties with nasopharyngeal carcinoma. CDR3 loop: CASSLRVLAGGYQETQYF. The CDR3 DNA reads TGTGCCAGCAGCCTAAGGGTACTAGCGGGGGGGTACCAGGAGACCCAGTACTTC.